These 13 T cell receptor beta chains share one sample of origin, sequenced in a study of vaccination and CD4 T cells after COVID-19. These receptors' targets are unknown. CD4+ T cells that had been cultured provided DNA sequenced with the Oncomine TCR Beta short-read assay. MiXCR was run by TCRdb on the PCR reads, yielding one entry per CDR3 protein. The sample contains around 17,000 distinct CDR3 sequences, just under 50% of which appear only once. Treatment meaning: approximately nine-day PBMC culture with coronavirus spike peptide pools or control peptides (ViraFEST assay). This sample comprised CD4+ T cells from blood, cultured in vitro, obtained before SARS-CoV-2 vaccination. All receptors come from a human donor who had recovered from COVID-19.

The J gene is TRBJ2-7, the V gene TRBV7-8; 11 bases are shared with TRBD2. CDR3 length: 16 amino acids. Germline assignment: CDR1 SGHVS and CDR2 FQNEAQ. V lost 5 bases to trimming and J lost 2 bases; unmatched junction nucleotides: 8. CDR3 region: CASSPPGLAATYEQYF. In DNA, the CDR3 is TGTGCCAGCAGCCCTCCGGGACTAGCGGCAACCTACGAGCAGTACTTC.

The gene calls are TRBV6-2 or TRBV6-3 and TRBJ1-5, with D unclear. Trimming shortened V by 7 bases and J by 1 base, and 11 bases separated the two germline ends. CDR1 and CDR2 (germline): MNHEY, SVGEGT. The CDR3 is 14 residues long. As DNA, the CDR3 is TGTGCCAGCACTGGAACGGCAAGCAATCAGCCCCAGCATTTT. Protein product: CASTGTASNQPQHF.

The DNA of the CDR3 is TGTGCCAGCAGTGTCCGGGCCGGGAGTGGCGCCAAAAACATTCAGTACTTC. Protein sequence: CASSVRAGSGAKNIQYF. The rearrangement links TRBV6-1 to TRBJ2-4, with D possibly matching TRBD2 (6 bases). This CDR3 region has 17 residues. V lost 4 bases, J lost 1 base, and 17 bases lay in between. Germline CDR1 is MNHNS and CDR2 is SASEGT.

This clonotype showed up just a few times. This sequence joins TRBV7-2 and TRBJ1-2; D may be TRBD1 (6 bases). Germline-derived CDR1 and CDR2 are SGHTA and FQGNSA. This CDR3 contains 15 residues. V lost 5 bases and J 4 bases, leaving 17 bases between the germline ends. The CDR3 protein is CASSTGGQGSYGYTF. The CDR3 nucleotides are TGTGCCAGCAGCACCGGGGGGCAGGGGAGCTATGGCTACACCTTC.

The CDR3 loop is CASRFTENTEAFF. Here the CDR3 DNA reads TGTGCCAGCAGGTTCACAGAGAACACTGAAGCTTTCTTT. The chain employs TRBV7-9 and TRBJ1-1; D is unresolved. The CDR3 is made up of 13 amino acids. The germline gives CDR1 SEHNR, CDR2 FQNEAQ (reference sequence). Trimming left V 6 bases short and J 1 base short, with 9 bases between.

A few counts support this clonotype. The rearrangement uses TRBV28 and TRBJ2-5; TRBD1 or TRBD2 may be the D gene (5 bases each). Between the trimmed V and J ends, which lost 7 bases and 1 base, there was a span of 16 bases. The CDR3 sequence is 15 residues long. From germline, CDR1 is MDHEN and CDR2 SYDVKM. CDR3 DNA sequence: TGTGCCAGCACCAATGGGGACCATCTCCAAGAGACCCAGTACTTC. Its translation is CASTNGDHLQETQYF.

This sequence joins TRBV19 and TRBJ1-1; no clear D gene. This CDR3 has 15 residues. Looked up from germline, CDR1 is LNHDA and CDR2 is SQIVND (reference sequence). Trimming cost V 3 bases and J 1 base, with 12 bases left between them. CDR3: CASSIWAAPNTEAFF. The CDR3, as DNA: TGTGCCAGTAGTATTTGGGCAGCCCCGAACACTGAAGCTTTCTTT.

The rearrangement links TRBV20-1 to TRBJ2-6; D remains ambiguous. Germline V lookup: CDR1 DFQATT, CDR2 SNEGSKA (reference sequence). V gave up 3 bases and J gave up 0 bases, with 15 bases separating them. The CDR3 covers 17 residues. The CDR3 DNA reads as TGCAGTGCTAGCGCAGGCGCCCTGAGCTCTGGGGCCAACGTCCTGACTTTC. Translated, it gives CSASAGALSSGANVLTF.

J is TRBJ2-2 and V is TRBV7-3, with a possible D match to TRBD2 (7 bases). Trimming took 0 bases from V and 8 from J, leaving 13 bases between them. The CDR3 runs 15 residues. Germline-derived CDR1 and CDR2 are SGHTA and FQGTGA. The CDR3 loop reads CASSLTRRGGGELFF. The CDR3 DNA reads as TGTGCCAGCAGCTTAACCCGCAGGGGAGGGGGGGAGCTGTTTTTT.

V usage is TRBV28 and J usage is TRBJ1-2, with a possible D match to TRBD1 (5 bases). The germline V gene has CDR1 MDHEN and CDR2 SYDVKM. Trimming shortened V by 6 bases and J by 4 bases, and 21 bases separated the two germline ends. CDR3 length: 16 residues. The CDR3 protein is CASRPGDYDVAYGYTF. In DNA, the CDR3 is TGTGCCAGCAGGCCCGGGGACTATGATGTGGCCTATGGCTACACCTTC.

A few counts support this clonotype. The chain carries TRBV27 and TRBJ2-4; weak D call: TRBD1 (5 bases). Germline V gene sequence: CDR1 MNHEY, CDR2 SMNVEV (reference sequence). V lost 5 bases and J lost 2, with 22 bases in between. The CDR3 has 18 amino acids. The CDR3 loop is CASSPGWGITTPKNIQYF. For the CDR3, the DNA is TGTGCCAGCAGTCCCGGGTGGGGCATAACTACGCCCAAAAACATTCAGTACTTC.

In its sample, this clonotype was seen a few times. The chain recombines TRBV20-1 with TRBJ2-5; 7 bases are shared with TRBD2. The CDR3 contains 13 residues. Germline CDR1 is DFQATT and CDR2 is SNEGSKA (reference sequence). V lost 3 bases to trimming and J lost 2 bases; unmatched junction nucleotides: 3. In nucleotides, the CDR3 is TGCAGTGCTAGGGCGGGGGAGCAAGAGACCCAGTACTTC. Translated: CSARAGEQETQYF.

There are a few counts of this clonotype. The DNA of the CDR3 is TGTGCCAGCAGTTACTCGACAGTGAACACTGAAGCTTTCTTT. Its translation: CASSYSTVNTEAFF. The V gene is TRBV6-5, the J gene TRBJ1-1; D perhaps matches TRBD1 (5 bases). The CDR3 has 14 amino acids. Germline-derived CDR1 and CDR2 are MNHEY and SVGAGI. Trimming shortened V by 0 bases and J by 0 bases, and 5 bases separated the two germline ends.